The rows below give T cell receptor beta chains drawn from one sample of a study of blood T cell repertoires in COVID-19. Only in-frame clones appear in the TCRdb table, and some are missing; sequencing was by immunoSEQ multiplex PCR. The repertoire holds some 160,000 clones, 87% seen once, with 9% to 12% in the top ten. The source material was peripheral blood. All receptors derive from a woman aged 70-85 years with COVID-19, enrolled during active disease. The CDR3 runs from the conserved cysteine through the conserved F or W. A D gene is named only where the DNA matches it firmly. Rows may omit the clone size; those that give it use once, few, many or a size class.

j_call: TRBJ1-1
d_call: .
v_call: TRBV6-5
clone_size: .
cdr3_aa: CASSASRNTEAFF
cdr3_nt: TGTGCCAGCAGCGCATCTAGGAACACTGAAGCTTTCTTT

j_call: TRBJ2-1
d_call: .
v_call: TRBV11-2
clone_size: .
cdr3_aa: CASTSAGRNEQFF
cdr3_nt: TGTGCCAGTACCTCCGCTGGGCGAAATGAGCAGTTCTTC

j_call: TRBJ1-6
d_call: TRBD1
v_call: TRBV3-1/TRBV3-2
clone_size: .
cdr3_aa: CASSQVQGADSPLHF
cdr3_nt: TGTGCCAGCAGCCAAGTCCAGGGGGCTGATTCACCCCTCCACTTT

j_call: TRBJ1-2
d_call: .
v_call: TRBV28
clone_size: .
cdr3_aa: CASSLLQGRGYTF
cdr3_nt: TGTGCCAGCAGTTTACTGCAGGGGAGAGGCTACACCTTC

j_call: TRBJ1-4
d_call: TRBD1
v_call: TRBV6-5
clone_size: .
cdr3_aa: CASSYSIGTGREKLFF
cdr3_nt: TGTGCCAGCAGTTACTCGATAGGGACAGGCAGGGAAAAACTGTTTTTT

j_call: TRBJ2-7
d_call: .
v_call: TRBV5-1
clone_size: few
cdr3_aa: CASGFDSSYEQYF
cdr3_nt: TGCGCCAGCGGTTTTGACAGCTCCTACGAGCAGTACTTC

j_call: TRBJ1-1
d_call: TRBD1
v_call: TRBV28
clone_size: .
cdr3_aa: CASGDPDRGRRNTEAFF
cdr3_nt: TGTGCCAGCGGGGATCCGGACAGGGGGCGCCGAAACACTGAAGCTTTCTTT

j_call: TRBJ1-5
d_call: TRBD1
v_call: TRBV7-2
clone_size: once
cdr3_aa: CASSPGQGSQPQHF
cdr3_nt: TGTGCCAGCAGCCCGGGACAGGGGAGTCAGCCCCAGCATTTT

j_call: TRBJ2-1
d_call: TRBD2
v_call: TRBV7-8
clone_size: .
cdr3_aa: CASSLRDGGGAGEQFF
cdr3_nt: TGTGCCAGCAGCTTACGGGATGGCGGGGGGGCCGGTGAGCAGTTCTTC

j_call: TRBJ2-6
d_call: TRBD1
v_call: TRBV18
clone_size: .
cdr3_aa: CASSAGTGNSGANVLTF
cdr3_nt: TGTGCCAGCTCCGCCGGGACAGGTAACTCTGGGGCCAACGTCCTGACTTTC

j_call: TRBJ2-3
d_call: .
v_call: TRBV6-6
clone_size: .
cdr3_aa: CASVLASGITQYF
cdr3_nt: TGTGCCAGCGTCTTGGCTAGTGGTATTACGCAGTATTTT

j_call: TRBJ2-3
d_call: .
v_call: TRBV3-1/TRBV3-2
clone_size: .
cdr3_aa: CASSPAGGGTDTQYF
cdr3_nt: TGTGCCAGCAGCCCGGCAGGCGGGGGCACAGATACGCAGTATTTT

j_call: TRBJ2-7
d_call: .
v_call: TRBV27
clone_size: .
cdr3_aa: CASSSQGGHEQYF
cdr3_nt: TGTGCCAGCAGTTCCCAGGGGGGCCACGAGCAGTACTTC

j_call: TRBJ2-1
d_call: TRBD1
v_call: TRBV6-5
clone_size: few
cdr3_aa: CASSYRQGAGNEQFF
cdr3_nt: TGTGCCAGCAGTTACAGGCAGGGGGCAGGGAATGAGCAGTTCTTC

j_call: TRBJ1-2
d_call: TRBD1
v_call: TRBV5-4
clone_size: .
cdr3_aa: CASSVETGDAYGYTF
cdr3_nt: TGTGCCAGCAGCGTCGAGACAGGGGATGCCTATGGCTACACCTTC

j_call: TRBJ1-4
d_call: .
v_call: TRBV5-6
clone_size: .
cdr3_aa: CASSLASGDNEKLFF
cdr3_nt: TGTGCCAGCAGCTTGGCGTCAGGGGATAATGAAAAACTGTTTTTT

j_call: TRBJ1-5
d_call: .
v_call: TRBV6-1
clone_size: .
cdr3_aa: CASSEWGGSGQPQHF
cdr3_nt: TGTGCCAGCAGTGAATGGGGGGGATCGGGTCAGCCCCAGCATTTT

j_call: TRBJ1-2
d_call: TRBD1
v_call: TRBV7-9
clone_size: .
cdr3_aa: CASSAQGAGYGYTF
cdr3_nt: TGTGCCAGCAGCGCCCAGGGGGCAGGCTATGGCTACACCTTC

j_call: TRBJ2-5
d_call: TRBD2
v_call: TRBV6-2/TRBV6-3
clone_size: .
cdr3_aa: CASSPGTSGVLETQYF
cdr3_nt: TGTGCCAGCAGTCCCGGGACTAGCGGGGTATTAGAGACCCAGTACTTC

j_call: TRBJ1-6
d_call: .
v_call: TRBV7-6
clone_size: .
cdr3_aa: CASSLDPGLGNSPLHF
cdr3_nt: TGTGCCAGCAGCTTGGATCCGGGATTGGGAAATTCACCCCTCCACTTT

j_call: TRBJ1-6
d_call: .
v_call: TRBV14
clone_size: .
cdr3_aa: CASSLRSSYNSPLHF
cdr3_nt: TGTGCCAGCAGCCTCAGAAGCTCCTATAATTCACCCCTCCACTTT

j_call: TRBJ1-5
d_call: TRBD1
v_call: TRBV4-2
clone_size: .
cdr3_aa: CASSQDRDSWDGAQHF
cdr3_nt: TGTGCCAGCAGCCAAGATCGGGACAGTTGGGATGGGGCCCAGCATTTT

j_call: TRBJ2-5
d_call: TRBD1
v_call: TRBV18
clone_size: once
cdr3_aa: CASSTTGAVETQYF
cdr3_nt: TGTGCCAGCTCTACTACAGGGGCCGTAGAGACCCAGTACTTC

j_call: TRBJ2-3
d_call: .
v_call: TRBV5-1
clone_size: .
cdr3_aa: CASSLGQLTDTQYF
cdr3_nt: TGCGCCAGCAGCTTGGGACAGTTGACAGATACGCAGTATTTT

j_call: TRBJ2-2
d_call: TRBD1
v_call: TRBV14
clone_size: .
cdr3_aa: CASSQDPGTVNTGELFF
cdr3_nt: TGTGCCAGCAGCCAAGATCCTGGGACAGTGAACACCGGGGAGCTGTTTTTT

j_call: TRBJ2-2
d_call: .
v_call: TRBV7-6
clone_size: .
cdr3_aa: CASSSAAGSNTGELFF
cdr3_nt: TGTGCCAGCAGCTCCGCCGCAGGATCGAACACCGGGGAGCTGTTTTTT

j_call: TRBJ2-2
d_call: TRBD1
v_call: TRBV5-6
clone_size: .
cdr3_aa: CASSLAGQGARGELFF
cdr3_nt: TGTGCCAGCAGCTTGGCGGGACAGGGGGCACGGGGGGAGCTGTTTTTT

j_call: TRBJ1-3
d_call: .
v_call: TRBV19
clone_size: .
cdr3_aa: CASNPDRGLGNTIYF
cdr3_nt: TGTGCCAGTAACCCCGATCGGGGGTTAGGAAACACCATATATTTT

j_call: TRBJ2-1
d_call: TRBD2
v_call: TRBV19
clone_size: .
cdr3_aa: CASSMSGGTRSNEQFF
cdr3_nt: TGTGCCAGTAGTATGAGCGGGGGGACCAGAAGCAATGAGCAGTTCTTC

j_call: TRBJ1-1
d_call: TRBD1
v_call: TRBV3-1/TRBV3-2
clone_size: few
cdr3_aa: CASTVGTGGRAEAFF
cdr3_nt: TGTGCCAGCACCGTGGGGACAGGGGGTCGGGCTGAAGCTTTCTTT

j_call: TRBJ2-3
d_call: TRBD2
v_call: TRBV7-3
clone_size: .
cdr3_aa: CASSARSGGAVPDTQYF
cdr3_nt: TGTGCCAGCAGCGCTCGTAGCGGGGGGGCGGTACCAGATACGCAGTATTTT

j_call: TRBJ2-3
d_call: .
v_call: TRBV10-3
clone_size: .
cdr3_aa: CAIRLQGGADTQYF
cdr3_nt: TGTGCCATCAGACTACAGGGTGGGGCAGATACGCAGTATTTT

j_call: TRBJ2-5
d_call: TRBD2
v_call: TRBV4-1
clone_size: .
cdr3_aa: CASRRSGEETQYF
cdr3_nt: TGCGCCAGCCGCCGGAGCGGGGAAGAGACCCAGTACTTC

j_call: TRBJ1-2
d_call: .
v_call: TRBV10-3
clone_size: .
cdr3_aa: CAISDPRESGYTF
cdr3_nt: TGTGCCATCAGTGACCCCAGGGAAAGTGGCTACACCTTC

j_call: TRBJ1-2
d_call: .
v_call: TRBV7-2
clone_size: few
cdr3_aa: CASSPVSYGYTF
cdr3_nt: TGTGCCAGCAGCCCCGTTTCTTATGGCTACACCTTC

j_call: TRBJ2-3
d_call: TRBD2
v_call: TRBV19
clone_size: once
cdr3_aa: CASSGAAGVITDTQYF
cdr3_nt: TGTGCCAGTAGCGGGGCAGCGGGGGTAATCACAGATACGCAGTATTTT

j_call: TRBJ2-1
d_call: TRBD2
v_call: TRBV5-1
clone_size: .
cdr3_aa: CASSSPLAGGPGRQFF
cdr3_nt: TGCGCCAGCAGCTCGCCCCTAGCGGGGGGGCCCGGACGGCAGTTCTTC

j_call: TRBJ1-1
d_call: .
v_call: TRBV7-3
clone_size: .
cdr3_aa: CASSPDKNTEAFF
cdr3_nt: TGTGCCAGCAGCCCAGACAAGAACACTGAAGCTTTCTTT

j_call: TRBJ1-5
d_call: .
v_call: TRBV11-2
clone_size: .
cdr3_aa: CASSLDGGKGQPQHF
cdr3_nt: TGTGCCAGCAGCTTAGATGGAGGGAAGGGACAGCCCCAGCATTTT

j_call: TRBJ1-1
d_call: .
v_call: TRBV11-2
clone_size: .
cdr3_aa: CASSLRADAGIATEAFF
cdr3_nt: TGTGCCAGCAGCCTCCGGGCCGACGCGGGGATAGCCACTGAAGCTTTCTTT

j_call: TRBJ2-1
d_call: .
v_call: TRBV18
clone_size: .
cdr3_aa: CASSPPAADNEQFF
cdr3_nt: TGTGCCAGCTCACCACCGGCGGCGGACAATGAGCAGTTCTTC

j_call: TRBJ1-1
d_call: TRBD1
v_call: TRBV11-2
clone_size: .
cdr3_aa: CASSLAHGGGRKNTEAFF
cdr3_nt: TGTGCCAGCAGCTTAGCGCATGGAGGGGGCAGGAAAAACACTGAAGCTTTCTTT

j_call: TRBJ1-1
d_call: TRBD1
v_call: TRBV19
clone_size: .
cdr3_aa: CASSPRQGADTEAFF
cdr3_nt: TGTGCCAGTAGTCCACGACAGGGGGCCGACACTGAAGCTTTCTTT

j_call: TRBJ1-2
d_call: .
v_call: TRBV5-4
clone_size: .
cdr3_aa: CASSFYPGNYGYTF
cdr3_nt: TGTGCCAGCAGCTTCTACCCAGGAAACTATGGCTACACCTTC

j_call: TRBJ1-1
d_call: TRBD1
v_call: TRBV2
clone_size: .
cdr3_aa: CARTRDRTSEAFF
cdr3_nt: TGTGCCAGAACCCGGGACAGGACTTCTGAAGCTTTCTTT

j_call: TRBJ1-6
d_call: TRBD1
v_call: TRBV5-1
clone_size: .
cdr3_aa: CASRDTGGPNSPLHF
cdr3_nt: TGCGCCAGCAGGGATACAGGGGGCCCAAATTCACCCCTCCACTTT

j_call: TRBJ2-2
d_call: TRBD1
v_call: TRBV2
clone_size: .
cdr3_aa: CASTPQGASGELFF
cdr3_nt: TGTGCCAGCACTCCTCAGGGGGCGTCCGGGGAGCTGTTTTTT

j_call: TRBJ2-1
d_call: TRBD2
v_call: TRBV7-9
clone_size: .
cdr3_aa: CASSSLAGTSYNEQFF
cdr3_nt: TGTGCCAGCAGCTCGCTAGCGGGGACGTCCTACAATGAGCAGTTCTTC

j_call: TRBJ1-6
d_call: .
v_call: TRBV7-6
clone_size: .
cdr3_aa: CASSLDSAGSYNSPLHF
cdr3_nt: TGTGCCAGCAGCTTAGATTCCGCCGGGTCCTATAATTCACCCCTCCACTTT